The 9 T cell receptor beta chains reported below all come from one sample, sequenced in a study of regulatory T cells in long-lasting Graves disease. Time point in this sample: newly diagnosed GD, antithyroid drugs for less than 3 months. From PBMCs, RNA was extracted and then used to make the TCR library. Combining iRepertoire HTBI primers with Arm-PCR of CDR3 regions, the authors built TCR beta libraries. TCRdb used MiXCR to reprocess the multiplex PCR reads, holding one entry per CDR3 protein. Counted here are 530,000 or so distinct CDR3 sequences, 13% occurring once; the ten biggest clones make up roughly 9.7%. This sample also appeared in a second study, on T cells in Graves' hyperthyroidism and ophthalmopathy.

Sample: peripheral blood mononuclear cells (PBMCs), taken at new diagnosis, from a patient treated with antithyroid drugs. The origin of the receptors is a man aged 25-45 years with Graves disease.

This clonotype was recorded many times. The rearrangement joins TRBV19 to TRBJ2-6; the D gene is possibly TRBD1 (6 bases). V dropped 6 bases and J dropped 0 bases, with 18 bases sitting between them. Germline values: CDR1 LNHDA, CDR2 SQIVND (reference sequence). This CDR3 is 18 amino acids long. Written as DNA, the CDR3 is TGTGCCAGTAGGACCCGGACAGCGTCTATCTCTGGGGCCAACGTCCTGACTTTC. It is translated as CASRTRTASISGANVLTF.

This clonotype came up a few times. The chain uses TRBV5-1 and TRBJ2-3, with TRBD2 matching 9 bases. The CDR3 runs 14 residues. V dropped 6 bases and J dropped 5; count of bases not matched to a gene: 7. The germline CDR1 and CDR2 sequences are SGHRS and YFSETQ. CDR3 sequence (DNA): TGCGCCAGCACATTAGCGGGAGTAGAAGATACGCAGTATTTT. It translates to CASTLAGVEDTQYF. Filled out from reference TRBV5-1 and TRBJ2-3, the complete variable domain reads KAGVTQTPRYLIKTRGQQVTLSCSPISGHRSVSWYQQTPGQGLQFLFEYFSETQRNKGNFPGRFSGRQFSNSRSEMNVSTLELGDSALYLCASTLAGVEDTQYFGPGTRLTVL.

The J gene is TRBJ1-2, the V gene TRBV10-3; 9 nucleotides line up with TRBD1. The CDR3 contains 13 residues. Germline-derived CDR1 and CDR2 are ENHRY and SYGVKD. The J segment lost 4 bases and the V segment lost 6 bases, leaving 3 bases of the junction unmatched. The CDR3 region has the DNA TGTGCCATCAGCCGGGACAGGGCCTATGGCTACACCTTC. Translating it yields CAISRDRAYGYTF.

The gene calls are TRBV10-2 and TRBJ2-1; tentative D call: TRBD2 (5 bases). With 3 bases removed from V and 10 bases from J, the gap between germline ends came to 19 bases. CDR1 and CDR2 (germline): WSHSY, SAAADI. The CDR3 spans 15 residues. The CDR3 DNA sequence: TGCGCCAGCAGTGATCTTAGCGCGCTCAGTCTGGAGCAGTTCTTC. Its translation: CASSDLSALSLEQFF.

This clonotype has ten or more counts. This chain links TRBV15 with TRBJ1-5, with 11 bases fitting TRBD1. CDR3 length: 16 residues. V lost 1 base to trimming and J lost 6 bases; unmatched junction nucleotides: 5. Germline CDR1 LNHNV, CDR2 YYDKDF (reference sequence). The CDR3 spells CATSRGGTGGRQPQHF. CDR3 DNA: TGTGCCACCAGCAGAGGGGGGACAGGGGGTCGTCAGCCCCAGCATTTT.

In this sample, this clonotype turned up many times. The rearrangement uses TRBV4-2 and TRBJ2-1, with D unclear. The CDR3 sequence is 16 residues long. With 1 base removed from V and 0 bases from J, the gap between germline ends came to 10 bases. The germline gives CDR1 LGHNA, CDR2 YNFKEQ. For the CDR3, the DNA is TGTGCCAGCAGCCAAGCGACGGGCAGCTCCTACAATGAGCAGTTCTTC. This gives the protein CASSQATGSSYNEQFF.

This clonotype was picked up a small number of times. The gene calls are TRBV24-1 and TRBJ2-3; 15 positions match TRBD2. This CDR3 is 18 amino acids long. V shed 4 bases and J 2 bases; nucleotides not matched to a gene: 6. Germline V gene sequence: CDR1 KGHDR, CDR2 SFDVKD. CDR3 loop: CATSDYGTSGRSTDTQYF. CDR3 DNA sequence: TGTGCCACCAGTGACTACGGGACTAGCGGGAGGTCCACAGATACGCAGTATTTT.

This clonotype was seen repeatedly, ten times or more. This rearrangement joins TRBV7-2 to TRBJ2-1; D remains unclear. V lost 7 bases to trimming and J lost 5 bases, with 9 bases between them. The CDR3 consists of 12 residues. Germline lookup yields CDR1 SGHTA and CDR2 FQGNSA. The CDR3 is CASTFLDNEQFF. The CDR3 DNA reads as TGTGCCAGCACCTTTCTCGACAATGAGCAGTTCTTC.

This clonotype was seen repeatedly, ten times or more. J is TRBJ1-5 and V is TRBV6-1, with D perhaps matching TRBD1 (6 bases). From germline, CDR1 is MNHNS and CDR2 SASEGT. V was shortened by 6 bases and J by 1 base, with 16 bases between the two germline ends. The CDR3 has 16 amino acids. DNA for the CDR3: TGTGCCAGCAGAGACCCAGGGGCGGGGAGCAATCAGCCCCAGCATTTT. It translates to CASRDPGAGSNQPQHF.